This TCR beta chain derives from a study of blood T cell repertoires in COVID-19. The sample holds a few counts of this clone. The table came from immunoSEQ multiplex PCR; TCRdb's copy has only in-frame clones and leaves some out. The sample yields 52,000 or so clones, about 85% seen once. This clonotype was obtained from a man in his fifties with acute or convalescent COVID-19. The sequenced sample was peripheral blood.

The CDR3 nucleotides read TGTGCCAGCAGGGAGGGACTAGCCTGGGAGCAGTACTTC. Residues: CASREGLAWEQYF. The genes are TRBV7-9 and TRBJ2-7, with 9 nucleotides matching TRBD2. This CDR3 has 13 amino acids. Germline V gene lookup returns CDR1 SEHNR and CDR2 FQNEAQ (reference sequence). The junction had 7 bases not matched to a gene; V was cut back by 6 bases and J by 7 bases.